This TCR beta chain came from a study of T-cell reconstitution after alpha-beta-depleted transplantation in children. Unique molecular identifiers were used to barcode this TCRbeta library. TCRdb independently ran MiXCR on the PCR reads; one entry per CDR3 protein. The sample consists of about 340,000 distinct CDR3 sequences, about 14% of them appearing once. The CDR3 has 15 amino acids. Deletions cut 5 bases from V and 4 bases from J, with 17 bases between. CDR1 SGHAT and CDR2 FQNNGV come from the germline V gene. This receptor was taken from a human donor who donated a stem cell graft to a child with Fanconi anemia. Sample: PBMCs, taken from the stem cell graft. The rearrangement uses TRBV11-2 and TRBJ1-1; D not resolved. The CDR3 protein is CASSRELRLVTEAFF. Here the CDR3 DNA reads TGTGCCAGCAGCAGAGAATTGCGTCTCGTCACTGAAGCTTTCTTT.